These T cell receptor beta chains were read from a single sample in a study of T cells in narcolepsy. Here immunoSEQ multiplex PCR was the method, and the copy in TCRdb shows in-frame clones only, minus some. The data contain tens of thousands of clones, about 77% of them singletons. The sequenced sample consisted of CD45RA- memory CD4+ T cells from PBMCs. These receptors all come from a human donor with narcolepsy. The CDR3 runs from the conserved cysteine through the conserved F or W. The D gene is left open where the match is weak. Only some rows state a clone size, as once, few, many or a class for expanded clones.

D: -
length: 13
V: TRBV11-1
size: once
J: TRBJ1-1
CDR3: CASSLVPDREAFF
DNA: TGTGCCAGCAGCTTAGTTCCCGACAGGGAAGCTTTCTTT

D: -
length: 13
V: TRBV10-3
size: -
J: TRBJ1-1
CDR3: CAISESWDTEAFF
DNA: TGTGCCATCAGTGAGTCATGGGATACGGAAGCTTTCTTT

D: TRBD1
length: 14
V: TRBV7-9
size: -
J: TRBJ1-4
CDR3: CASSLGQGDEKLFF
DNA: TGTGCCAGCAGCTTAGGCCAGGGGGATGAAAAACTGTTTTTT

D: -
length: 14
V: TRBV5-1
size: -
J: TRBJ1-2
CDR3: CASSLVASSAGYTF
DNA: TGCGCCAGCAGCTTGGTGGCCTCTTCGGCTGGCTACACCTTC

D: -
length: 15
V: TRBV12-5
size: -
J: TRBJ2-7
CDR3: CASGFRQGPYGEQYF
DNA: TGTGCTAGTGGTTTTCGCCAGGGACCCTATGGGGAGCAGTACTTC

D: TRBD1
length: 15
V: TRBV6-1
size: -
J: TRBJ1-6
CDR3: CASKNGDRGNSPLHF
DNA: TGTGCCAGTAAAAACGGGGACAGGGGCAATTCACCCCTCCACTTT

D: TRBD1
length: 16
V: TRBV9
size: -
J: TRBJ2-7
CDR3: CASSVNEGQGIREQYF
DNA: TGTGCCAGCAGCGTAAATGAGGGACAGGGGATTAGAGAGCAGTACTTC

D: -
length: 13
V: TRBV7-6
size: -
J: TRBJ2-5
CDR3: CASSSSNQETQYF
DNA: TGTGCCAGCAGCTCTAGTAACCAAGAGACCCAGTACTTC

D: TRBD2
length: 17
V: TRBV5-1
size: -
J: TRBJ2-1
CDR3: CASSLNTPSGGYNEQFF
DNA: TGCGCCAGCAGCTTAAATACGCCTAGCGGGGGGTACAATGAGCAGTTCTTC

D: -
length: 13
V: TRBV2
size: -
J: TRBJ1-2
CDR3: CASTERVNYGYTF
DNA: TGTGCCAGCACCGAGCGAGTAAACTATGGCTACACCTTC

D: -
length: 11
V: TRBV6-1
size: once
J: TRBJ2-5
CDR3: CASSGDGQQYF
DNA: TGTGCCAGCAGTGGGGATGGGCAGCAGTACTTC

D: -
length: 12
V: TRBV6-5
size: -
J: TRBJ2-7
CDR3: CASTGTFYEQYF
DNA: TGTGCCAGCACAGGGACCTTCTACGAGCAGTACTTC

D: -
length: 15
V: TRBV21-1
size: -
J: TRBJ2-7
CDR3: CASSYRDRGPYEQYF
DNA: TGTGCCAGCAGCTACCGGGACAGGGGCCCCTACGAGCAGTACTTC

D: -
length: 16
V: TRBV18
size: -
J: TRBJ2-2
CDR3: CASSAQEVANTGELFF
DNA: TGTGCCAGCTCAGCACAGGAGGTCGCGAACACCGGGGAGCTGTTTTTT

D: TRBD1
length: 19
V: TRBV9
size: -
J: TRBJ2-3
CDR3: CASSGPISTGDLLTDTQYF
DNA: TGTGCCAGCAGCGGCCCAATATCGACAGGGGACCTACTCACAGATACGCAGTATTTT

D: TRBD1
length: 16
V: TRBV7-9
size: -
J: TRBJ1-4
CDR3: CASSLTGSGGREKLFF
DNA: TGTGCCAGCAGTCTCACGGGCTCAGGGGGCCGGGAAAAACTGTTTTTT

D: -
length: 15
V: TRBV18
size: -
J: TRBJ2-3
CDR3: CASSRGASSTDTQYF
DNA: TGTGCCAGCTCACGGGGGGCGAGTAGCACAGATACGCAGTATTTT

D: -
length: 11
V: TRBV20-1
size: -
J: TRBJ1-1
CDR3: CSARDVTEAFF
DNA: TGCAGTGCCCGAGATGTTACTGAAGCTTTCTTT

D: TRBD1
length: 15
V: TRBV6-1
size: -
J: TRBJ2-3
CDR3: CASNPRQGAGDTQYF
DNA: TGTGCCAGCAATCCGAGACAGGGGGCTGGAGATACGCAGTATTTT

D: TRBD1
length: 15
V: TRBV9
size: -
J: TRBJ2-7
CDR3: CASTRTGTGEGEQYF
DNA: TGTGCCAGCACCAGAACCGGGACAGGGGAGGGAGAGCAGTACTTC

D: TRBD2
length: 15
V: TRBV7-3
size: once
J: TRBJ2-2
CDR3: CASSPQRGDTGELFF
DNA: TGTGCCAGCAGCCCTCAGCGGGGGGATACCGGGGAGCTGTTTTTT

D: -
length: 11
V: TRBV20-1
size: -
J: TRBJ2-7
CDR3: CSASVAYEQYF
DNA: TGCAGTGCTAGCGTGGCCTACGAGCAGTACTTC

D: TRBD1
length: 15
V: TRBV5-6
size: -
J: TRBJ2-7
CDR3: CASSPDRGSSYEQYF
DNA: TGTGCCAGCAGCCCTGACAGGGGAAGCTCCTACGAGCAGTACTTC

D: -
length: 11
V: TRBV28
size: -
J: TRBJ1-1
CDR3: CASRGRPEAFF
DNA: TGTGCCAGCCGGGGGCGCCCTGAAGCTTTCTTT

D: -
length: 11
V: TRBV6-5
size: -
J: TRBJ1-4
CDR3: CASMGDEKLFF
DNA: TGTGCCAGCATGGGAGACGAAAAACTGTTTTTT

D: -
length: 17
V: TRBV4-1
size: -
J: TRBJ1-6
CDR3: CASSQDNPFLSNSPLHF
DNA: TGCGCCAGCAGCCAAGATAATCCCTTTTTAAGTAATTCACCCCTCCACTTT

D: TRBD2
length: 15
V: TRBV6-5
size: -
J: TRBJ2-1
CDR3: CATGESGGTYNEQFF
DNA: TGTGCCACAGGCGAAAGCGGGGGGACTTACAATGAGCAGTTCTTC

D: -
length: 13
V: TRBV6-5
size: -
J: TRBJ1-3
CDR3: CASSPYSGNTIYF
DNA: TGTGCCAGCAGCCCGTATTCTGGAAACACCATATATTTT

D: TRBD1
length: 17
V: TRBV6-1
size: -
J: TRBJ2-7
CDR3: CASSKGTGAVYRPEQYF
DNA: TGTGCCAGCAGTAAAGGGACAGGGGCCGTGTACCGTCCCGAGCAGTACTTC

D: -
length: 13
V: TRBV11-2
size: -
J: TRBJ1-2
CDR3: CASSSWQNYGYTF
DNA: TGTGCCAGCAGCTCGTGGCAGAACTATGGCTACACCTTC

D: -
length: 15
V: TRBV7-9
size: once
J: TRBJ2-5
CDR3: CASSFQAGGQETQYF
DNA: TGTGCCAGCAGCTTTCAGGCCGGGGGCCAAGAGACCCAGTACTTC

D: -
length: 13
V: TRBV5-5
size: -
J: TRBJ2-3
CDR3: CASSFQAGDTQYF
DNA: TGTGCCAGCAGCTTCCAGGCCGGAGATACGCAGTATTTT

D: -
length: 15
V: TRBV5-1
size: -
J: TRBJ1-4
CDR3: CASSLDRISNEKLFF
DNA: TGCGCCAGCAGCTTGGACAGGATATCTAATGAAAAACTGTTTTTT

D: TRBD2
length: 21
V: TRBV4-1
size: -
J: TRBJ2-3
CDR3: CASSQAGGLEIIPEDTDTQYF
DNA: TGCGCCAGCAGCCAGGCGGGGGGACTAGAGATAATACCAGAGGATACAGATACGCAGTATTTT

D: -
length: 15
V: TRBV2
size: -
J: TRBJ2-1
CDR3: CASSGWDGVGNEQFF
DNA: TGTGCCAGCAGTGGTTGGGACGGCGTAGGTAATGAGCAGTTCTTC

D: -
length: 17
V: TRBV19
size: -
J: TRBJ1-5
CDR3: CASSAAGRRAGNQPQHF
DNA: TGTGCCAGTAGCGCTGCGGGACGGCGGGCGGGCAATCAGCCCCAGCATTTT

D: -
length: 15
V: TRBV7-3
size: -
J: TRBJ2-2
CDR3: CASSLGNGPAGELFF
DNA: TGTGCCAGCAGTCTCGGAAACGGTCCTGCAGGGGAGCTGTTTTTT

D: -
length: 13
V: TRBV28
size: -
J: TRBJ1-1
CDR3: CASRTGGLFEAFF
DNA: TGTGCCAGCAGAACGGGCGGCCTTTTTGAGGCTTTCTTT

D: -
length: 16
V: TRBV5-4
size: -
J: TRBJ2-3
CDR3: CASSALRSTLDNTQYF
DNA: TGTGCCAGCAGCGCCCTCCGATCTACCTTGGACAATACGCAGTATTTT

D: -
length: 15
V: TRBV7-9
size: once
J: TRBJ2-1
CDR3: CASRTLAALHNEQFF
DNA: TGTGCCAGCAGGACGCTAGCCGCCCTCCACAATGAGCAGTTCTTC

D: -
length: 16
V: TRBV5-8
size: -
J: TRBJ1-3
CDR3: CASSMRQAYSGNTIYF
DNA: TGTGCCAGCAGCATGAGACAGGCCTACTCTGGAAACACCATATATTTT

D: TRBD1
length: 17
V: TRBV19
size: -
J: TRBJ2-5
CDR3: CASSIGDRVLWQETQYF
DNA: TGTGCCAGTAGTATAGGGGACAGGGTTCTGTGGCAAGAGACCCAGTACTTC